This T cell receptor beta chain was recorded in a study of shared clonotypes between healthy human individuals. V dropped 5 bases and J dropped 5; count of bases not matched to a gene: 6. Germline V gene data show CDR1 as SGHVS and CDR2 as FQNEAQ. This CDR3 spans 14 amino acids. CD45RO-negative, CCR7-positively selected cells formed the naive CD8 fraction, excluding terminally differentiated effector memory CD45RA+ cells. Donation came from healthy HIV-negative adults that had no recent acute infections or vaccinations. Profiling relied on immunoSEQ multiplex PCR, and the TCRdb table lists in-frame clones only, not all of them. This table has approximately 1.9 million clones, 93% appearing once.

Material: naive CD8+ T cells from PBMCs. This receptor was obtained from a man aged 18-30 years in good health. Some clones in this sample may be carry-over from other donors' samples. The rearrangement joins TRBV7-8 to TRBJ2-7; 10 positions match TRBD1. The CDR3 spells CASSVGQGINEQYF. The CDR3, as DNA: TGTGCCAGCAGCGTGGGACAGGGGATCAACGAGCAGTACTTC.